This T cell receptor beta chain was observed in a study of blood T cell repertoires in COVID-19. Looking at the study overall: Collection of acute and convalescent COVID-19 samples took place in the United States, Italy and Spain.

The CDR3 is 18 amino acids. The germline CDR1 and CDR2 sequences are MNHNS and SASEGT. V lost 0 bases and J lost 6, with 21 bases in between. Sequenced by immunoSEQ multiplex PCR; TCRdb stores in-frame clones only, minus some. Seen here are approximately 200,000 clones, roughly 90% observed once, and the top ten hold around 2.3%. Everyone who took part was roughly 18 to 89 years old, and they came from 24 US areas. The TCR was taken from a woman aged 25 to 39 who had recovered from COVID-19. The chain employs TRBV6-1 and TRBJ1-5, with a weak D call TRBD1 (5 bases). Sequencing input: PBMCs or T cells enriched from blood (not recorded which). DNA for the CDR3: TGTGCCAGCAGTGAAGCGCTTCTGGGGCAGGGCCCCCTTCAGCCCCAGCATTTT. As protein: CASSEALLGQGPLQPQHF.